What follows are 14 T cell receptor beta chains derived from one specimen sequenced in a study of neurological immune-mediated disorders (dated by TCRdb to the late 2010s). Libraries were prepared through 5' RACE. Sequenced on an Illumina HiSeq 2500. The raw public reads went through TCRdb reprocessing: fastp at Q25, MiXCR clone calling, in-frame beta chains kept. All rows with the same CDR3 protein become a single entry with the most common DNA and genes. This sample holds about 60,000 distinct CDR3 sequences; more than 3% were observed only once. Approximately 1.5% of the sample belongs to the ten largest clones. The sequenced sample consisted of PBMCs. The receptors were gathered from a man aged 25-45 years with multiple sclerosis.

The sample holds many counts of this clonotype. The chain recombines TRBV5-6 with TRBJ1-1; maybe TRBD1 (5 bases). Germline loops: CDR1 SGHDT, CDR2 YYEEEE. The germline V and J ends were trimmed by 8 bases and 5 bases, with 16 bases remaining between them. The CDR3 covers 13 residues. The CDR3 DNA sequence: TGTGCCAGTAATCCATGGGGGGGAACTGAAGCTTTCTTT. It encodes CASNPWGGTEAFF.

This clonotype was detected only a few times. The gene calls are TRBV5-1 and TRBJ2-7, with D perhaps given as TRBD1 or TRBD2 (5 bases each). V lost 2 bases and J lost 3, with 12 bases in between. CDR1 and CDR2 from the germline V gene are SGHRS and YFSETQ. This CDR3 region has 14 residues. CDR3 loop: CASSFGDGFYEQYF. The CDR3 DNA follows: TGCGCCAGCAGCTTTGGGGACGGATTCTACGAGCAGTACTTC.

This clonotype was detected many times. The genes are TRBV28 and TRBJ1-1, with D unresolved. From germline, CDR1 is MDHEN and CDR2 SYDVKM. The CDR3 has 14 amino acids. Trimming removed 3 bases from V and 10 bases from J, with 18 bases in between. The CDR3 DNA sequence: TGTGCCAGCAGTTTCCCGAGGGTCGGTATGGGAGCTTTCTTT. Encoded protein: CASSFPRVGMGAFF.

This sequence joins TRBV27 and TRBJ2-7; 7 positions agree with TRBD1. The J segment lost 6 bases and the V segment lost 4 bases, leaving 0 bases of the junction unmatched. Germline V gene sequence: CDR1 MNHEY, CDR2 SMNVEV (reference sequence). The CDR3 length is 11 residues. The CDR3 spells CASSSGGEQYF. The CDR3 coding sequence is TGTGCCAGCAGTTCAGGGGGCGAGCAGTACTTC.

This clonotype showed up many times. The rearrangement links TRBV5-1 to TRBJ1-2; unclear D gene. The V end lost 0 bases, the J end lost 2 bases, and 8 bases lay between the germline ends. The CDR3 consists of 14 residues. Germline loops: CDR1 SGHRS, CDR2 YFSETQ. The CDR3 nucleotides are TGCGCCAGCAGCTTGGCCAGGAACAACTATGGCTACACCTTC. It encodes CASSLARNNYGYTF.

This clonotype has a count of ten or more. J is TRBJ2-3 and V is TRBV6-5; either TRBD1 or TRBD2 may supply D (5 bases each). The V and J ends lost 3 bases and 6 bases respectively, with 10 bases between them. The V gene's germline CDR1 is MNHEY and CDR2 SVGAGI. The CDR3 contains 13 residues. The CDR3 nucleotides are TGTGCCAGCAGTTATCCAGGGACGGATACGCAGTATTTT. It encodes CASSYPGTDTQYF.

This clonotype showed up many times. The genes are TRBV11-2 and TRBJ1-4, with unresolved D. The V end lost 3 bases, the J end lost 4 bases, and 6 bases lay between the germline ends. The CDR3 covers 13 residues. Germline V gene data show CDR1 as SGHAT and CDR2 as FQNNGV. The CDR3 region is CASSFGLNEKLFF. The CDR3 nucleotides are TGTGCCAGCAGCTTTGGTCTTAATGAAAAACTGTTTTTT.

This clonotype was recorded at least ten times. The rearrangement uses TRBV6-5 and TRBJ1-1, with 7 bases matching TRBD1. Germline V gene sequence: CDR1 MNHEY, CDR2 SVGAGI. V was pared by 5 bases and J by 3 bases, with 9 bases of the junction left unmatched. CDR3 length: 15 amino acids. CDR3 in DNA: TGTGCCAGCAGTGAAACAATTACAGGGGACACTGAAGCTTTCTTT. Protein: CASSETITGDTEAFF.

There are many counts of this clonotype. The V gene is TRBV18, the J gene TRBJ1-6; 10 bases line up with TRBD1. Germline trimming cut 3 bases from V and 8 bases from J; bases unmatched to any gene: 1. Germline V gives CDR1 KGHSH, CDR2 LQKENI. The CDR3 sequence is 14 residues long. CDR3 nucleotide sequence: TGTGCCAGCTCACCGGACAGGGGGTATTCACCCCTCCACTTT. Its protein is CASSPDRGYSPLHF.

This clonotype was found many times. The chain recombines TRBV7-9 with TRBJ2-7; TRBD2 agrees at 11 bases. This CDR3 contains 16 residues. The V gene's germline CDR1 is SEHNR and CDR2 FQNEAQ (reference sequence). V lost 0 bases to trimming and J lost 7 bases; unmatched junction nucleotides: 8. Here the CDR3 DNA reads TGTGCCAGCAGCTTAGCCCCGACTAGCGGGGTACGTGAGCAGTACTTC. Its translation is CASSLAPTSGVREQYF. Drawing the rest from reference TRBV7-9 and TRBJ2-7, the complete variable domain is DTGVSQNPRHKITKRGQNVTFRCDPISEHNRLYWYRQTLGQGPEFLTYFQNEAQLEKSRLLSDRFSAERPKGSFSTLEIQRTEQGDSAMYLCASSLAPTSGVREQYFGPGTRLTVT.

This clonotype was recorded at least ten times. V is TRBV20-1 and J is TRBJ2-7; D gene ambiguous. V dropped 0 bases and J dropped 0 bases, with 9 bases sitting between them. The CDR3 is 14 residues long. CDR1 and CDR2 (germline): DFQATT, SNEGSKA (reference sequence). The CDR3 protein is CSARDVVASYEQYF. CDR3 in DNA: TGCAGTGCTAGAGATGTAGTTGCCTCCTACGAGCAGTACTTC.

This clonotype showed up many times. This sequence joins TRBV20-1 and TRBJ2-1; D is perhaps TRBD2 (5 bases). The germline CDR1 and CDR2 sequences are DFQATT and SNEGSKA (reference sequence). Deletions cut 6 bases from V and 9 bases from J, with 24 bases between. This CDR3 spans 15 amino acids. The CDR3 coding sequence is TGCAGTGCGCCAGAGTTCGGGATTCGGTCCGGTGAGCAGTTCTTC. Amino acids: CSAPEFGIRSGEQFF.

This clonotype occurred many times. This chain joins TRBV20-1 and TRBJ2-7, with D perhaps matching TRBD1 (6 bases). Trimming pared 6 bases from V and 6 bases from J, leaving 21 bases between. Germline V gene sequence: CDR1 DFQATT, CDR2 SNEGSKA (reference sequence). This CDR3 region has 14 residues. The CDR3 spells CSANPGQLSLEQYF. The CDR3 DNA reads as TGCAGTGCCAATCCGGGACAACTCTCTCTCGAGCAGTACTTC.

This clonotype occurred many times. The J gene is TRBJ2-5, the V gene TRBV5-4; D is undetermined. CDR1 and CDR2 from the germline V gene are SGHNT and YYREEE (reference sequence). This CDR3 comprises 14 residues. Between the trimmed V and J ends, which lost 2 bases and 3 bases, there was a span of 11 bases. This CDR3 reads CASSLVTDKETQYF. The CDR3 DNA is TGTGCCAGCAGCTTAGTCACAGACAAAGAGACCCAGTACTTC.